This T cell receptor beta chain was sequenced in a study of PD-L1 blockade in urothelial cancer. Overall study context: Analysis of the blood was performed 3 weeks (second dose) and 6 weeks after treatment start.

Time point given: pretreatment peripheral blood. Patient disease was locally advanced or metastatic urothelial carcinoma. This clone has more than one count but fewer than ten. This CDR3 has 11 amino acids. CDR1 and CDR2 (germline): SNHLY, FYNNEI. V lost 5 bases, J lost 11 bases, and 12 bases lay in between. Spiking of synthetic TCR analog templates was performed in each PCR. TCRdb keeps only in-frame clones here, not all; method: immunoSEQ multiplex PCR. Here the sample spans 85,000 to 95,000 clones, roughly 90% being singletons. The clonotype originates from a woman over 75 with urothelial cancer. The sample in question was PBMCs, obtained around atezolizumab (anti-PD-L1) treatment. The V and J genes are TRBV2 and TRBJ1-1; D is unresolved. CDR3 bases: TGTGCCAGCAGTACCCAGGTGTATGCTTTCTTT. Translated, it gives CASSTQVYAFF.